The rows below give T cell receptor beta chains drawn from one sample of a study of identical twins. TCRdb fed the 5' RACE reads into MiXCR, producing one record per CDR3 protein. The sample has hundreds of thousands of distinct CDR3 sequences, roughly 8.6% seen once; the top ten hold about 2.1%. These same records also appear under a second study, on yellow fever vaccine responses in identical twins.

Sequencing was done on a sample of memory (CD45RO+) T cells sorted from blood. These receptors all stem from a woman aged 18 to 35 in good health. Each CDR3 is given with its conserved first and last residue. A D gene is named only where the DNA matches it firmly. Clone size is given for some rows only: seen once, a few or many times, or a class if the clone is expanded.

clone_size	j_call	v_call	d_call	cdr3_aa	cdr3_nt
few	TRBJ2-4	TRBV5-5	.	CASKLRSIAKNIQYF	TGTGCCAGCAAGCTTAGGAGTATAGCCAAAAACATTCAGTACTTC
few	TRBJ2-3	TRBV12-5	.	CASGRGTVEDTQYF	TGTGCTAGTGGCCGTGGGACGGTCGAAGATACGCAGTATTTT
.	TRBJ1-2	TRBV28	.	CASSPSSRGGYTF	TGTGCCAGCTCTCCTTCCTCCCGGGGAGGCTACACCTTC
many	TRBJ2-3	TRBV5-6	TRBD1	CASSERTGGDTQYF	TGTGCCAGCAGCGAGAGGACAGGTGGAGATACGCAGTATTTT
many	TRBJ1-6	TRBV7-9	.	CASSLSGGPGSPLHF	TGTGCCAGCAGCTTGTCTGGGGGCCCAGGGTCACCCCTCCACTTT
few	TRBJ1-1	TRBV5-1	.	CASSASGRTEAFF	TGCGCCAGCAGCGCCTCGGGGAGGACTGAAGCTTTCTTT
many	TRBJ2-7	TRBV20-1	TRBD2	CSARGLGTSDSYEQYF	TGCAGTGCTAGAGGGTTAGGGACTAGCGACTCCTACGAGCAGTACTTC
.	TRBJ1-2	TRBV13	.	CASSLRLLGGYTF	TGTGCCAGCAGCTTACGCCTGCTAGGGGGCTACACCTTC
few	TRBJ2-7	TRBV7-3	.	CASGTKGGNYEQYF	TGTGCCAGCGGCACCAAAGGGGGTAATTACGAGCAGTACTTC
.	TRBJ2-1	TRBV19	TRBD2	CATTISGGPNNEQFF	TGTGCCACTACTATTAGCGGGGGGCCCAACAATGAGCAGTTCTTC
many	TRBJ2-1	TRBV10-2	.	CASSGANEQFF	TGCGCCAGCAGTGGGGCCAATGAGCAGTTCTTC
few	TRBJ2-5	TRBV20-1	.	CSASGGSVTQYF	TGCAGTGCTAGTGGGGGCTCAGTGACCCAGTACTTC
few	TRBJ2-7	TRBV28	TRBD1	CASTGQLTYEQYF	TGTGCCAGCACGGGACAGCTCACCTACGAGCAGTACTTC
few	TRBJ1-2	TRBV10-3	TRBD1	CAISEGTGGSGYTF	TGTGCCATCAGTGAAGGGACAGGGGGCAGTGGCTACACCTTC
.	TRBJ1-1	TRBV29-1	.	CSVGLTGANTEAFF	TGCAGCGTGGGACTGACAGGAGCGAACACTGAAGCTTTCTTT
.	TRBJ2-1	TRBV20-1	TRBD1	CSARDQGEWSEQFF	TGCAGTGCTAGAGATCAGGGGGAGTGGAGTGAGCAGTTCTTC
many	TRBJ1-5	TRBV20-1	.	CSASGGTGNQPQHF	TGCAGTGCTAGCGGGGGAACGGGCAATCAGCCCCAGCATTTT
many	TRBJ2-3	TRBV9	.	CASSVAPGSTDTQYF	TGTGCCAGCAGCGTAGCCCCAGGGAGCACAGATACGCAGTATTTT
.	TRBJ2-5	TRBV20-1	.	CSARKQAFGETQYF	TGCAGTGCTAGGAAACAGGCCTTCGGAGAGACCCAGTACTTC
many	TRBJ1-3	TRBV10-3	.	CAISEQSGNTIYF	TGTGCCATCAGTGAACAATCTGGAAACACCATATATTTT
many	TRBJ1-3	TRBV5-1	.	CASSLAPGDSGNTIYF	TGCGCCAGCAGCTTGGCCCCAGGGGATTCTGGAAACACCATATATTTT
few	TRBJ1-5	TRBV19	.	CASSIRDSNQPQHF	TGTGCCAGTAGTATAAGGGACAGCAATCAGCCCCAGCATTTT
few	TRBJ2-1	TRBV6-2/TRBV6-3	TRBD2	CASSYEASGGNEHFF	TGTGCCAGCAGTTACGAGGCTAGCGGGGGGAATGAGCACTTCTTC
few	TRBJ2-3	TRBV27	TRBD2	CASKASGRRSTDTQYF	TGTGCCAGCAAGGCTAGCGGGCGAAGGAGCACAGATACGCAGTATTTT
few	TRBJ1-3	TRBV10-3	.	CAISDYKGSSGNTIYF	TGTGCCATCAGTGATTACAAGGGGAGCTCTGGAAACACCATATATTTT
.	TRBJ1-6	TRBV6-1	TRBD1	CASTPTTGRKSPLHF	TGTGCCAGCACCCCCACGACAGGGAGGAAGTCACCCCTCCACTTT
few	TRBJ2-1	TRBV20-1	TRBD2	CSARDTSGTIRYNEQFF	TGCAGTGCTAGAGATACTAGCGGGACCATAAGGTACAATGAGCAGTTCTTC
many	TRBJ2-5	TRBV3-1	.	CASSRAWNQETQYF	TGTGCCAGCAGCCGCGCCTGGAACCAAGAGACCCAGTACTTC
few	TRBJ2-7	TRBV28	.	CASSLGRFSSYEQYF	TGTGCCAGCAGTTTGGGGAGGTTCAGCTCCTACGAGCAGTACTTC